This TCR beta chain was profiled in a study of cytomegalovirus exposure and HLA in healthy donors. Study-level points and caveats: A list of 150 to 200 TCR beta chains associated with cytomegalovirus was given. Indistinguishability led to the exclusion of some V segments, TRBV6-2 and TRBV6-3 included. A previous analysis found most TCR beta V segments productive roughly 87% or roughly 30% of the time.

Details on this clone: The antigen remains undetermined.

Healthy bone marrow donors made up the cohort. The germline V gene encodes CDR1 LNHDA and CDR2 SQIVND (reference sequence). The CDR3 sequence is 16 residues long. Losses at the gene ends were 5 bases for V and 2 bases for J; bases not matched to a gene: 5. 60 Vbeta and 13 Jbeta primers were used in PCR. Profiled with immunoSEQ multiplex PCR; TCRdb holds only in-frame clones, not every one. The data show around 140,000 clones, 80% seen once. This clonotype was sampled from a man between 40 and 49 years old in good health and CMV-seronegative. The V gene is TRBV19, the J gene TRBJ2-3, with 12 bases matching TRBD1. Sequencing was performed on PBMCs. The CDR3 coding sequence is TGTGCCAGTAGTGGGCGGGACAGGGGGCCCACAGATACGCAGTATTTT. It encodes CASSGRDRGPTDTQYF.